This T cell receptor beta chain was captured by sequencing in a study of response to subunit inactivated influenza vaccine. Notes on the study in general: It was the authors' suggestion that each seasonal influenza vaccination recruits few new T cells.

The CDR3 is 13 amino acids. The germline V and J ends were trimmed by 6 bases and 0 bases, with 12 bases remaining between them. Germline assignment: CDR1 DFQATT and CDR2 SNEGSKA (reference sequence). TCRdb re-analysed the RT-PCR reads in MiXCR, keeping a single row per CDR3 protein. The table records 450,000 to 600,000 distinct CDR3 sequences, approximately 7.3% of them present only once. This clonotype was detected many times. Antigen: not known. The clonotype was recovered from a man between 45 and 75 years old who received an inactivated influenza vaccine. The chain joins TRBV20-1 to TRBJ2-7; unclear D gene. The sample here was PBMCs from blood, taken approximately 25 months after vaccination. In DNA form, the CDR3 reads TGCAGTGCCCCTGACATCCGCTCCTACGAGCAGTACTTC. Amino acid sequence: CSAPDIRSYEQYF.